A selection of T cell receptor beta chains follows, all from one sample in a study of CD8 T cells in ankylosing spondylitis. TCRdb re-analysed the 5' RACE reads in MiXCR, keeping a single row per CDR3 protein. This sample has fewer than 250,000 distinct CDR3 sequences, with over 9.5% found just once. Material: blood, either unsorted or a sorted T cell fraction (not recorded which). The receptors derive from a male donor with ankylosing spondylitis or in good health (not recorded which). Each CDR3 is given without its conserved first and last residue. A D gene is named only where the DNA matches it firmly.

d_call: TRBD2
j_call: TRBJ2-3
v_call: TRBV12-3/TRBV12-4
cdr3_aa: ASSRRGGTTDTQY

d_call: NA
j_call: TRBJ1-1
v_call: TRBV6-2/TRBV6-3
cdr3_aa: ASSYSTVRDMNTEAF

d_call: TRBD1
j_call: TRBJ2-7
v_call: TRBV5-1
cdr3_aa: ASNPGWTGNYEQY

d_call: TRBD1
j_call: TRBJ1-1
v_call: TRBV19
cdr3_aa: ASSFGTGGNTEAF

d_call: TRBD1
j_call: TRBJ2-3
v_call: TRBV13
cdr3_aa: TSSYGTVSTDTQY

d_call: NA
j_call: TRBJ2-3
v_call: TRBV2
cdr3_aa: ASSEEGVAQY

d_call: NA
j_call: TRBJ2-7
v_call: TRBV5-1
cdr3_aa: ASSLDGGGFYEQY

d_call: TRBD1
j_call: TRBJ2-5
v_call: TRBV6-1
cdr3_aa: ASLQGAMETQY

d_call: TRBD1
j_call: TRBJ1-4
v_call: TRBV7-2
cdr3_aa: ASSGQGGGNEKLF

d_call: NA
j_call: TRBJ2-5
v_call: TRBV21-1
cdr3_aa: ASALGGETQY

d_call: NA
j_call: TRBJ2-2
v_call: TRBV5-6
cdr3_aa: ASSQGRPNTGELF

d_call: NA
j_call: TRBJ1-2
v_call: TRBV28
cdr3_aa: ASSFVYGYT

d_call: NA
j_call: TRBJ2-5
v_call: TRBV12-3/TRBV12-4
cdr3_aa: ASSSWAGETQY

d_call: TRBD1
j_call: TRBJ2-3
v_call: TRBV5-6
cdr3_aa: ASTFDRVGSDTQY

d_call: NA
j_call: TRBJ1-4
v_call: TRBV30
cdr3_aa: AWSPTAGPSDGGTF

d_call: NA
j_call: TRBJ2-7
v_call: TRBV12-3/TRBV12-4
cdr3_aa: ASSLNPYEQY